This T cell receptor (beta chain) was profiled in a study of cytomegalovirus exposure and HLA in healthy donors. Study-level points and caveats: In vitro work confirmed that three CMV-associated chains recognize CMV antigens. Trimming of TCR beta V- and J-genes showed a link, identified in a later analysis, to a missense DCLRE1C variant. It was in a later analysis that TCR association rates were seen to vary by HLA locus, highest for DRB1 and lowest for HLA-C.

13 Jbeta primers and 60 Vbeta primers were used for the PCR. Profiled with immunoSEQ multiplex PCR; TCRdb holds only in-frame clones, not every one. Of about 77,000 clones in the sample, 75% to 80% were seen once. Worth noting for this clone: What it recognizes is unknown.

The CDR3 has 14 amino acids. Germline V gene lookup returns CDR1 SQVTM and CDR2 ANQGSEA. With V trimmed by 5 bases and J by 8 bases, 13 bases remained unmatched. This receptor was taken from a man between 40 and 49 years old in good health and CMV-seronegative. J is TRBJ1-2 and V is TRBV29-1; 8 positions agree with TRBD1. The sequencing input was PBMCs. The CDR3 DNA reads as TGCAGCGTTCGGGAAAGTCAGGGGGCGAGGGGCTACACCTTC. Its translation: CSVRESQGARGYTF. Combining the CDR3 with reference TRBV29-1 and TRBJ1-2 gives the whole variable domain SAVISQKPSRDICQRGTSLTIQCQVDSQVTMMFWYRQQPGQSLTLIATANQGSEATYESGFVIDKFPISRPNLTFSTLTVSNMSPEDSSIYLCSVRESQGARGYTFGSGTRLTVV.